This T cell receptor beta chain was recorded in a study of OX40 agonist ivuxolimab in advanced cancers. Study-wide background: Subjects had a mean age of about 65 years, with a range of roughly 23 to 79; roughly 80% were male. Eligibility admitted prior anti-PD-1, anti-PD-L1 or anti-CTLA-4 therapy; about 39% had some.

Profiled with immunoSEQ multiplex PCR; TCRdb holds only in-frame clones, not every one. Counted here are under 75,000 clones, roughly 84% occurring once; the ten biggest clones make up around 0.75%. V lost 5 bases to trimming and J lost 9 bases, with 20 bases between them. In germline, CDR1 is SGHTA, CDR2 FQGTGA. The CDR3 has 14 residues. The sequencing here drew on CD4+ or CD8+ T cells sorted from blood, taken in a trial of the OX40 agonist ivuxolimab. The clonotype originates from an adult with an advanced solid tumor such as melanoma, head and neck, liver or kidney cancer. This chain connects TRBV7-3 to TRBJ2-7; TRBD1 might be the D (6 bases). CDR3 amino acids: CASSPSGGRGRQYF. CDR3 nucleotides: TGTGCCAGCAGCCCGTCCGGTGGCAGGGGCAGGCAGTACTTC.